Listed here are 14 T cell receptor beta chains from one sample, sequenced in a study of cytomegalovirus exposure and HLA in healthy donors. Amplification used 60 Vbeta primers and 13 Jbeta primers. Some clones are missing from TCRdb's copy, which holds only in-frame ones; the method was immunoSEQ multiplex PCR. Its clone listing holds around 150,000 clones. What was sequenced was PBMCs. The receptor source for this set is a man under 40 in good health and CMV-seronegative.

This sequence joins TRBV28 and TRBJ2-5, with a weak D call TRBD2 (6 bases). With 4 bases removed from V and 5 bases from J, the gap between germline ends came to 20 bases. The CDR3 runs 16 residues. In germline, CDR1 is MDHEN, CDR2 SYDVKM. CDR3 sequence: CASSSLGGGVKETQYF. For the CDR3, the DNA is TGTGCCAGCAGTTCCCTTGGAGGAGGGGTAAAGGAGACCCAGTACTTC.

V usage is TRBV4-1 and J usage is TRBJ1-1; D uncertain. The germline gives CDR1 MGHRA, CDR2 YSYEKL. This CDR3 region has 16 residues. V lost 2 bases and J lost 4, with 17 bases in between. Here the CDR3 reads CASSQLNLVTVTEAFF. The CDR3 nucleotides read TGCGCCAGCAGCCAACTCAACCTGGTTACGGTCACTGAAGCTTTCTTT.

The CDR3 loop reads CASSLGHRDRGTEAFF. The CDR3 DNA reads as TGTGCCAGCAGCTTGGGACACCGGGACAGGGGCACTGAAGCTTTCTTT. The chain is built from TRBV5-6 and TRBJ1-1; 10 bases map to TRBD1. Germline CDR1 reads SGHDT; CDR2 reads YYEEEE. This CDR3 is built from 16 residues. V lost 0 bases to trimming and J lost 4 bases; unmatched junction nucleotides: 6.

V is TRBV10-3 and J is TRBJ2-5; 7 bases fit TRBD2. CDR3 length: 15 amino acids. V shed 6 bases, J shed 5 bases, and the junction held 12 bases outside the gene matches. CDR1 is ENHRY, CDR2 SYGVKD, per germline. In nucleotides, the CDR3 is TGTGCCATCAGGGTCTGGGGAGGGGATGTGGAGACCCAGTACTTC. It yields the protein CAIRVWGGDVETQYF.

This sequence joins TRBV2 and TRBJ2-1; 8 bases line up with TRBD2. This CDR3 spans 14 amino acids. Germline CDR1 SNHLY, CDR2 FYNNEI. The ends lost 8 bases at V and 9 bases at J; junction bases unmatched: 12. The CDR3 loop reads CASGLGIGGGEQFF. The CDR3 DNA reads TGTGCCAGCGGGTTAGGTATCGGGGGGGGTGAGCAGTTCTTC. Full variable domain (rest looked up from reference TRBV2 and TRBJ2-1): EPEVTQTPSHQVTQMGQEVILRCVPISNHLYFYWYRQILGQKVEFLVSFYNNEISEKSEIFDDQFSVERPDGSNFTLKIRSTKLEDSAMYFCASGLGIGGGEQFFGPGTRLTVL.

The chain combines TRBV5-1 with TRBJ2-7; TRBD2 agrees at 8 bases. The CDR3 totals 17 residues. Germline trimming cut 0 bases from V and 2 bases from J; bases unmatched to any gene: 10. From germline, CDR1 is SGHRS and CDR2 YFSETQ. The CDR3 nucleotides read TGCGCCAGCAGCTTGGGGCCGAGCGGGAGAGTCGCCTACGAGCAGTACTTC. As protein: CASSLGPSGRVAYEQYF. Combining the CDR3 with reference TRBV5-1 and TRBJ2-7 gives the whole variable domain KAGVTQTPRYLIKTRGQQVTLSCSPISGHRSVSWYQQTPGQGLQFLFEYFSETQRNKGNFPGRFSGRQFSNSRSEMNVSTLELGDSALYLCASSLGPSGRVAYEQYFGPGTRLTVT.

The V call is TRBV18, the J call TRBJ1-4; D perhaps matches TRBD1 (5 bases). This CDR3 comprises 14 residues. V was trimmed by 3 bases and J by 6 bases, leaving 11 bases between them. Per germline, CDR1 KGHSH and CDR2 LQKENI. The CDR3 sequence is CASSPQGSDEKLFF. CDR3 DNA sequence: TGTGCCAGCTCACCCCAGGGTTCAGATGAAAAACTGTTTTTT.

The J gene is TRBJ2-1, the V gene TRBV9; TRBD2 might be the D (5 bases). V dropped 2 bases and J dropped 0 bases, with 18 bases sitting between them. Per germline, CDR1 SGDLS and CDR2 YYNGEE. This CDR3 is built from 18 residues. CDR3 sequence reads: CASSVSSSRPTSYNEQFF. In DNA form, the CDR3 reads TGTGCCAGCAGCGTTTCTAGCTCCCGGCCCACCTCCTACAATGAGCAGTTCTTC. The entire variable domain, with the rest obtained from reference TRBV9 and TRBJ2-1, is as follows: DSGVTQTPKHLITATGQRVTLRCSPRSGDLSVYWYQQSLDQGLQFLIQYYNGEERAKGNILERFSAQQFPDLHSELNLSSLELGDSALYFCASSVSSSRPTSYNEQFFGPGTRLTVL.

The chain is built from TRBV6-1 and TRBJ2-1, with 8 bases aligning to TRBD2. The CDR3 totals 15 residues. J lost 0 bases, V lost 5 bases, and 3 bases had no gene match. Looked up from germline, CDR1 is MNHNS and CDR2 is SASEGT. CDR3 sequence reads: CASSWGTSSYNEQFF. The CDR3 DNA reads TGTGCCAGCAGTTGGGGGACTAGCTCCTACAATGAGCAGTTCTTC.

This chain joins TRBV11-2 and TRBJ2-1, with 9 nucleotides matching TRBD2. J gave up 8 bases and V 2 bases, and 7 bases lay outside the gene matches. The CDR3 has 15 residues. Germline V lookup: CDR1 SGHAT, CDR2 FQNNGV. The CDR3 coding sequence is TGTGCCAGCAGCTTAAGTGCTAGCGGGAACTATGAGCAGTTCTTC. Translation: CASSLSASGNYEQFF.

The chain joins TRBV7-2 to TRBJ2-1; 7 bases agree with TRBD2. The germline V gene encodes CDR1 SGHTA and CDR2 FQGNSA. There are 16 residues in the CDR3. The junction had 10 bases not matched to a gene; V was cut back by 2 bases and J by 6 bases. The CDR3 DNA reads as TGTGCCAGCAGCTTAAAGGGCGGTAGCGGGTTCAATGAGCAGTTCTTC. It encodes CASSLKGGSGFNEQFF.

V and J are TRBV2 and TRBJ1-3, with D perhaps matching TRBD1 (5 bases). Trimming removed 7 bases from V and 0 bases from J, with 10 bases in between. The CDR3 is 14 residues long. Per the germline V gene, CDR1 is SNHLY and CDR2 is FYNNEI. The CDR3 region has the DNA TGTGCCAGCAACGGGGGGTTCTCTGGAAACACCATATATTTT. It yields the protein CASNGGFSGNTIYF.

The chain is built from TRBV6-1 and TRBJ1-2; 10 nucleotides match TRBD1. The CDR3 is 15 residues long. Germline V gives CDR1 MNHNS, CDR2 SASEGT. V dropped 5 bases and J dropped 8; count of bases not matched to a gene: 11. CDR3 sequence: CASSTGDRGIAGYTF. In nucleotides, the CDR3 is TGTGCCAGCAGTACCGGGGACAGGGGTATTGCAGGCTACACCTTC.

The chain employs TRBV19 and TRBJ2-3; D gene unclear. Germline CDR1 and CDR2: LNHDA and SQIVND (reference sequence). V gave up 5 bases and J gave up 0 bases, with 6 bases separating them. This CDR3 is built from 13 residues. The CDR3 DNA sequence: TGTGCCAGTAGTGGCAAAAGCACAGATACGCAGTATTTT. It specifies CASSGKSTDTQYF.